This T cell receptor (beta chain) was profiled in a study of blood T cells in healthy people across ages. General study results and limits: Observed TCR beta diversity per million T cells went down as age went up. This fall followed a roughly linear course with age. With donor CMV status unknown, expanded clonotype changes were possibly confounded. Diversity figures based on one million T cells were deemed too low.

V dropped 7 bases and J dropped 1 base, with 11 bases sitting between them. The CDR3 has 14 residues. Germline V gives CDR1 SGHRS, CDR2 YFSETQ. A second PCR of about 7 to 12 cycles used a sample-barcoded 5' primer and a J-beta primer mix. Tags on each cDNA molecule came from a template-switch adaptor with 12 random nucleotides. TCRdb re-analysed the 5' RACE reads in MiXCR, keeping a single row per CDR3 protein. In the table there are more than 650,000 distinct CDR3 sequences, roughly 53% of which are singletons. Comments on this clonotype: The antigen remains undetermined.

This clonotype was obtained from an elderly man in good health. V gene TRBV5-1 combines with J gene TRBJ2-2; D tentatively reads TRBD1 or TRBD2 (5 bases each). The sample consisted of blood. DNA for the CDR3: TGCGCCAGCTCCCGGGACGGGAACACCGGGGAGCTGTTTTTT. It is translated as CASSRDGNTGELFF. Full variable domain (missing parts from reference TRBV5-1 and TRBJ2-2): KAGVTQTPRYLIKTRGQQVTLSCSPISGHRSVSWYQQTPGQGLQFLFEYFSETQRNKGNFPGRFSGRQFSNSRSEMNVSTLELGDSALYLCASSRDGNTGELFFGEGSRLTVL.